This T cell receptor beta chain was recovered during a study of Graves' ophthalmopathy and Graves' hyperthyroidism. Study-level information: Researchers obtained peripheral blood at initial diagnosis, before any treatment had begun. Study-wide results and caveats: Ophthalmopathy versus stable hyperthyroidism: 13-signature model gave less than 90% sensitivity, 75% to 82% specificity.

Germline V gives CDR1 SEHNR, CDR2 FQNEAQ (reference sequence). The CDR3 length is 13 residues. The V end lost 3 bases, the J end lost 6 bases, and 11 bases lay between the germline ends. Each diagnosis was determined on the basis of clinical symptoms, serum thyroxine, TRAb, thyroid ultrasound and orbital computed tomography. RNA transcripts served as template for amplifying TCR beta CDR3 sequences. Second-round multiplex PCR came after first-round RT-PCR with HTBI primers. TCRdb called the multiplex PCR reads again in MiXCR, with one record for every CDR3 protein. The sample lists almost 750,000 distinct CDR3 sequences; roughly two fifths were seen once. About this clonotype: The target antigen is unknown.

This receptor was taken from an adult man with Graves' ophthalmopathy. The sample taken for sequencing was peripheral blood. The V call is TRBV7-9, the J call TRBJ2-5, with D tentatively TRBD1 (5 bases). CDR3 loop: CASSLDQGKTQYF. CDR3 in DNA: TGTGCCAGCAGCTTGGATCAGGGAAAGACCCAGTACTTC.